The T cell receptor (beta chain) under discussion was sequenced for a study of CD8 T cells in Susac syndrome. The V and J ends lost 2 bases and 0 bases, in that order; junction bases with no gene match: 4. The CDR3 spans 15 residues. The germline gives CDR1 DFQATT, CDR2 SNEGSKA (reference sequence). RNA, at roughly 0.45 to 1 ug, was reverse transcribed with random hexamers. Using its own MiXCR run on the immunoSEQ multiplex PCR reads, TCRdb lists one record per CDR3 protein. The sample gives 150,000 to 200,000 distinct CDR3 sequences, about 95% of which show up once; 0.085% to 0.12% is in the top ten. Healthy donors, matched for age and sex, constituted the control group. Negative isolation was used for CD8+ and CD4+ T cells, and FACS enrichment was applied to TEMRA cells.

Specimen: CD4+ T cells from PBMCs. The source is a human donor in good health. J is TRBJ2-7 and V is TRBV20-1, with 10 bases matching TRBD2. As DNA, the CDR3 is TGCAGTGCTAGATGGTCTAGCGGGAGCTCCTACGAGCAGTACTTC. It translates to CSARWSSGSSYEQYF.